The sequence of this T cell receptor beta chain was determined in a study of T cell responses to AZD1222 COVID-19 vaccine. Study results and limitations: Females outnumbered males among donors, who were mostly white British; clonal diversity was possibly underestimated. An increase in Spike-specific TCR breadth and depth was observed after two AZD1222 doses. The span of vaccine-associated CD4 TCRs extended across spike, with dominance at 160-218 and 743-854.

Only in-frame clones appear in the TCRdb table, and some are missing; sequencing was by immunoSEQ multiplex PCR. The top ten clones hold about 1% of a sample with over 150,000 clones, approximately 94% of them seen once. Turning to this clone: Its target is unknown.

The CDR3 consists of 14 residues. V lost 5 bases to trimming and J lost 1 base, with 9 bases between them. The germline CDR1 and CDR2 sequences are SGHTA and FQGNSA. The specimen comprised peripheral blood, sampled 28 days after the second AZD1222 dose. This TCR was recovered from an adult who received the AZD1222 COVID-19 vaccine. The chain employs TRBV7-2 and TRBJ1-5, with D perhaps matching TRBD1 (5 bases). The CDR3 bases are TGTGCCAGCAGCAGGGGAAGCAGCAATCAGCCCCAGCATTTT. Translating gives CASSRGSSNQPQHF.